The next 14 T cell receptor beta chains were all read from a single sample in a study of T cell responses to AZD1222 COVID-19 vaccine. The table came from immunoSEQ multiplex PCR; TCRdb's copy has only in-frame clones and leaves some out. Seen here are about 140,000 clones, 80% to 90% observed once, and the top ten hold 1.5% to 2%. Sequences were derived from peripheral blood, sampled on day 0 of AZD1222 vaccination. The receptor source for this set is an adult in good health.

J is TRBJ2-2 and V is TRBV6-5; D may be TRBD2 (6 bases). There are 15 residues in the CDR3. Germline V gives CDR1 MNHEY, CDR2 SVGAGI. Deletions cut 3 bases from V and 1 base from J, with 9 bases between. The CDR3 reads CASSYYSGNTGELFF. In DNA form, the CDR3 reads TGTGCCAGCAGTTATTATAGCGGGAACACCGGGGAGCTGTTTTTT.

The chain recombines TRBV6-5 with TRBJ2-7, with 7 bases lining up with TRBD1. Germline CDR1 MNHEY, CDR2 SVGAGI. The CDR3 is made up of 13 amino acids. Unmatched junction bases numbered 6, after V lost 7 bases and J lost 3 bases. The chain's CDR3 is CASTSRQGYEQYF. CDR3 nucleotide sequence: TGTGCCAGCACCTCAAGACAGGGCTACGAGCAGTACTTC.

The chain uses TRBV5-1 and TRBJ2-4; 13 nucleotides match TRBD2. Trimming cost V 4 bases and J 8 bases; bases outside gene matches: 9. This CDR3 has 16 amino acids. Germline CDR1 reads SGHRS; CDR2 reads YFSETQ. The CDR3 region has the DNA TGCGCCAGCAGCCCCGGACTAGCGGGGGAGAGGGACATTCAGTACTTC. Translation gives CASSPGLAGERDIQYF.

The gene calls are TRBV5-1 and TRBJ1-1; D is undetermined. V was pared by 4 bases and J by 0 bases, with 7 bases between. The CDR3 is made up of 13 amino acids. Germline values: CDR1 SGHRS, CDR2 YFSETQ. CDR3 region: CASSPPMNTEAFF. The CDR3 nucleotides read TGCGCCAGCAGCCCCCCCATGAACACTGAAGCTTTCTTT.

The chain joins TRBV5-1 to TRBJ2-5; possibly TRBD2 for D (6 bases). Trimming cost V 4 bases and J 1 base, with 14 bases left between them. In germline, CDR1 is SGHRS, CDR2 YFSETQ. CDR3 length equals 15 residues. The CDR3 here is CASSPQVGGQETQYF. The CDR3 DNA reads TGCGCCAGCAGCCCCCAGGTGGGGGGCCAAGAGACCCAGTACTTC.

The chain carries TRBV19 and TRBJ2-1; TRBD2 agrees at 9 bases. V shed 10 bases, J shed 10 bases, and the junction held 2 bases outside the gene matches. Germline CDR1 LNHDA, CDR2 SQIVND (reference sequence). CDR3 length: 10 amino acids. The CDR3 loop is CATSGAEQFF. The DNA of the CDR3 is TGTGCCACTAGCGGGGCCGAGCAGTTCTTC.

The chain has TRBV18 and TRBJ1-2, with D unclear. Germline V gene data show CDR1 as KGHSH and CDR2 as LQKENI. Deletions cut 2 bases from V and 1 base from J, with 5 bases between. This CDR3 is built from 13 residues. CDR3 in amino acids: CASSPGRNYGYTF. CDR3 bases: TGTGCCAGCTCACCAGGGCGTAACTATGGCTACACCTTC.

In DNA form, the CDR3 reads TGTGCCAGCAGCCAAGGGTCGGGACGGCAGAACACTGAAGCTTTCTTT. Translation: CASSQGSGRQNTEAFF. The chain recombines TRBV3-1 (or the pseudogene TRBV3-2) with TRBJ1-1, with D possibly being TRBD1 (5 bases). The CDR3 covers 16 residues. Per the germline V gene, CDR1 is LGHDT and CDR2 is YNNKEL (reference sequence). V shed 1 base and J shed 1 base, with 13 bases lying between them.

The chain couples TRBV11-2 to TRBJ1-1; 10 nucleotides agree with TRBD1. Germline V CDR1 and CDR2: SGHAT, FQNNGV. CDR3 length equals 15 residues. V was clipped by 5 bases and J by 5 bases; unmatched bases: 8. CDR3 sequence: CASSRSRTGGTEAFF. The CDR3 nucleotides read TGTGCCAGCAGCCGGTCCCGGACAGGGGGAACTGAAGCTTTCTTT. Combining the CDR3 with reference TRBV11-2 and TRBJ1-1 gives the whole variable domain EAGVAQSPRYKIIEKRQSVAFWCNPISGHATLYWYQQILGQGPKLLIQFQNNGVVDDSQLPKDRFSAERLKGVDSTLKIQPAKLEDSAVYLCASSRSRTGGTEAFFGQGTRLTVV.

This chain links TRBV30 with TRBJ2-3; tentatively, D is TRBD1 (6 bases). CDR1 is GTSNPN, CDR2 SVGIG, per germline (reference sequence). The CDR3 runs to 16 residues. Trimming cost V 2 bases and J 0 bases, with 15 bases left between them. CDR3 residues: CAWSKDRVSSTDTQYF. DNA for the CDR3: TGTGCCTGGAGTAAGGACAGAGTCTCTAGCACAGATACGCAGTATTTT.

The CDR3 region has the DNA TGTGCCAGCTCAAATGGGCCTTGGAACACCGGGGAGCTGTTTTTT. Translation gives CASSNGPWNTGELFF. This chain links TRBV3-1 (or the pseudogene TRBV3-2) with TRBJ2-2; D gene ambiguous. Germline V CDR1 and CDR2: LGHDT, YNNKEL (reference sequence). The V end was cut by 8 bases, the J end by 1 base, with 14 bases between. This CDR3 comprises 15 residues.

J is TRBJ2-7 and V is TRBV27, with 9 nucleotides matching TRBD2. J was trimmed by 4 bases and V by 10 bases; bases with no gene match: 8. Looked up from germline, CDR1 is MNHEY and CDR2 is SMNVEV (reference sequence). CDR3 size: 13 residues. The DNA for the CDR3 is TGTGCCACCATAGCGGGAGAGGGGTACGAGCAGTACTTC. Protein product: CATIAGEGYEQYF.

Only a few counts were recorded for this clone. The rearrangement uses TRBV18 and TRBJ2-7, with D unclear. The germline CDR1 and CDR2 sequences are KGHSH and LQKENI. CDR3 size: 17 residues. V was trimmed by 3 bases and J by 4 bases, leaving 22 bases between them. CDR3 DNA sequence: TGTGCCAGCTCACCCTACCCCATCGATCGGCCAAAATACGAGCAGTACTTC. This sequence encodes CASSPYPIDRPKYEQYF.

Only one count was recorded for this clone. The V gene is TRBV19, the J gene TRBJ2-1; 12 bases line up with TRBD2. CDR1 and CDR2 from the germline V gene are LNHDA and SQIVND (reference sequence). The ends lost 8 bases at V and 7 bases at J; junction bases unmatched: 9. The CDR3 is 15 amino acids. CDR3 DNA sequence: TGTGCCAGTCGTACCCTAGCGGGGGGGCTTAATGAGCAGTTCTTC. Protein product: CASRTLAGGLNEQFF.